The clone carrying this TCR beta chain showed up just a few times. Its antigen remains unknown. The data were taken from a study of blood T cells in healthy people across ages. Notes on the study in general: Per-million-T-cell TCR beta diversity fell roughly linearly with age.

CDR1 is WSHSY, CDR2 SAAADI, per germline. Trimming removed 2 bases at V and 8 bases at J, with 9 bases between. The CDR3 has 12 amino acids. The use of a sample-barcoded 5' primer and a J-beta primer mix characterized a second PCR of roughly 6 to 12 cycles. TCRdb itself ran the 5' RACE reads through MiXCR, one entry per CDR3 protein. The sample consists of about 1.5 million distinct CDR3 sequences, 42% of them appearing once. The sequencing sample was made of blood. The receptor comes from a woman between 18 and 29 years old in good health. The chain employs TRBV10-2 and TRBJ1-2, with no clear D. CDR3 region: CASSESGDGYTF. DNA for the CDR3: TGCGCCAGCAGTGAGAGTGGTGACGGCTACACCTTC.